This entry lists 30 T cell receptor beta chains sequenced from one sample in a study of blood T cell repertoires in COVID-19. TCRdb's copy holds only in-frame clones and misses some; the assay was immunoSEQ multiplex PCR. The data hold about 94,000 clones, with around 80% observed a single time. The specimen was peripheral blood. Receptor source: a human donor in a cohort sampled during active COVID-19.

The chain uses TRBV2 and TRBJ2-5; TRBD2 might be the D (6 bases). The CDR3 has 12 residues. CDR1 SNHLY and CDR2 FYNNEI come from the germline V gene. V lost 7 bases to trimming and J lost 5 bases, with 11 bases between them. The CDR3: CASTPGDETQYF. The CDR3 coding sequence is TGTGCCAGCACCCCGGGGGATGAGACCCAGTACTTC.

This clone was observed a single time. This rearrangement joins TRBV10-2 to TRBJ1-1; 8 bases align to TRBD1. V was clipped by 7 bases and J by 3 bases; unmatched bases: 13. Germline V gene data show CDR1 as WSHSY and CDR2 as SAAADI. The CDR3 is 16 residues long. The CDR3 DNA sequence: TGCGCCAGCATTGATGGAGGGACAGGTCTTTACACTGAAGCTTTCTTT. Translated, it gives CASIDGGTGLYTEAFF.

The chain carries TRBV2 and TRBJ2-3; 10 nucleotides agree with TRBD1. Looked up from germline, CDR1 is SNHLY and CDR2 is FYNNEI. This CDR3 has 16 residues. V was clipped by 5 bases and J by 3 bases; unmatched bases: 8. This CDR3 reads CASSRDRGRATDTQYF. CDR3 DNA sequence: TGTGCCAGCAGTAGGGACAGGGGAAGGGCGACAGATACGCAGTATTTT.

This chain links TRBV2 with TRBJ1-1; possible D gene TRBD1, 6 bases. CDR1 is SNHLY, CDR2 FYNNEI, per germline. This CDR3 spans 16 amino acids. V was trimmed by 7 bases and J by 5 bases, leaving 23 bases between them. The CDR3 protein is CASNGFLGAVGTEAFF. Here the CDR3 DNA reads TGTGCCAGCAATGGGTTTCTGGGGGCTGTGGGTACTGAAGCTTTCTTT.

The rearrangement uses TRBV4-1 and TRBJ2-2, with 12 bases identical to TRBD2. V lost 2 bases and J lost 6; bases outside the gene matches: 7. The CDR3 runs to 17 residues. The V gene's germline CDR1 is MGHRA and CDR2 YSYEKL. CDR3 DNA: TGCGCCAGCAGCCAACCCCGACTAGCGGGAGAATCCGGGGAGCTGTTTTTT. Amino acid sequence: CASSQPRLAGESGELFF.

The rearrangement joins TRBV10-3 to TRBJ1-2; TRBD1 is a possible D gene (6 bases). Germline V lookup: CDR1 ENHRY, CDR2 SYGVKD. The ends were cut back, 2 bases at V and 7 bases at J, with 8 bases in the middle. The CDR3 has 12 amino acids. The CDR3 loop reads CAISENRAGYTF. For the CDR3, the DNA is TGTGCCATCAGTGAGAACAGGGCTGGCTACACCTTC.

The chain is built from TRBV10-3 and TRBJ1-1, with 9 nucleotides matching TRBD1. There are 12 residues in the CDR3. The trim removed 8 bases at V and 6 bases at J, leaving 4 bases unmatched. The germline V gene encodes CDR1 ENHRY and CDR2 SYGVKD. For the CDR3, the DNA is TGTGCCATCGGACAGGGGAGGGCTGAAGCTTTCTTT. It translates to CAIGQGRAEAFF.

The chain carries TRBV9 and TRBJ2-7; D is possibly TRBD2 (5 bases). Germline CDR1 SGDLS, CDR2 YYNGEE. Between the trimmed V and J ends, which lost 0 bases and 3 bases, there was a span of 13 bases. There are 15 residues in the CDR3. CDR3 nucleotides: TGTGCCAGCAGCGTAGTAGGGAGCCCCTACTACGAGCAGTACTTC. Translated: CASSVVGSPYYEQYF.

This clone was seen more than once but under ten times. As DNA, the CDR3 is TGTGCCAGTCAGTCGGGGATTGAAGACACCATATATTTT. This gives the protein CASQSGIEDTIYF. This rearrangement joins TRBV19 to TRBJ1-3; D uncertain. V was cut by 8 bases and J by 8 bases, with 16 bases left in between. Germline V lookup: CDR1 LNHDA, CDR2 SQIVND (reference sequence). There are 13 residues in the CDR3.

J is TRBJ2-7 and V is TRBV7-9, with 7 bases that match TRBD1. V trimming: 4 bases; J trimming: 7 bases; junction bases outside the gene matches: 7. The CDR3 runs to 13 residues. Germline V CDR1 and CDR2: SEHNR, FQNEAQ (reference sequence). The CDR3 DNA follows: TGTGCCAGCAGCTCGACAGGGCCGGGGGAGCAGTACTTC. Residues: CASSSTGPGEQYF.

V and J are TRBV7-3 and TRBJ2-6, with a possible D match to TRBD1 (5 bases). This CDR3 is 15 amino acids long. V was trimmed by 6 bases and J by 0 bases, leaving 9 bases between them. From germline, CDR1 is SGHTA and CDR2 FQGTGA. CDR3 sequence: CASRSRASGANVLTF. DNA of the CDR3: TGTGCCAGCAGATCCAGGGCCTCTGGGGCCAACGTCCTGACTTTC.

The chain couples TRBV27 to TRBJ2-7; D gene unclear. The CDR3 loop spans 15 amino acids. Trimming shortened V by 2 bases and J by 0 bases, and 11 bases separated the two germline ends. Germline CDR1 and CDR2: MNHEY and SMNVEV (reference sequence). The CDR3: CASSLRGESSYEQYF. The CDR3 bases are TGTGCCAGCAGTTTACGAGGAGAAAGCTCCTACGAGCAGTACTTC.

This clone was seen just once. This rearrangement joins TRBV10-2 to TRBJ2-6; D unresolved. V gave up 5 bases and J gave up 0 bases, with 11 bases separating them. Germline V gene data show CDR1 as WSHSY and CDR2 as SAAADI. The CDR3 is 16 amino acids. The CDR3 DNA is TGCGCCAGCAGTCCCCCCGTTATCTCTGGGGCCAACGTCCTGACTTTC. Translating gives CASSPPVISGANVLTF.

This chain joins TRBV10-2 and TRBJ2-1, with D uncertain. Germline CDR1 reads WSHSY; CDR2 reads SAAADI. V lost 8 bases and J lost 0, with 11 bases in between. There are 14 residues in the CDR3. The DNA of the CDR3 is TGCGCCAGCTCTGAGCGAAACTCCTACAATGAGCAGTTCTTC. Its translation: CASSERNSYNEQFF.

The rearrangement uses TRBV4-2 and TRBJ2-7; tentative D call: TRBD1 (5 bases). Germline V gene data show CDR1 as LGHNA and CDR2 as YNFKEQ. The CDR3 loop spans 14 amino acids. Trimming shortened V by 0 bases and J by 4 bases, and 10 bases separated the two germline ends. CDR3 sequence: CASSQDWGRYEQYF. The CDR3 coding sequence is TGTGCCAGCAGCCAAGATTGGGGCAGATACGAGCAGTACTTC.

This clone appeared once. V is TRBV5-4 and J is TRBJ2-4, with D possibly TRBD2 on 6 matching bases. The germline V gene has CDR1 SGHNT and CDR2 YYREEE (reference sequence). This CDR3 is 15 amino acids long. Trimming removed 4 bases at V and 8 bases at J, with 19 bases between. The CDR3 sequence is CASSAGTPPKDIQYF. CDR3 nucleotides: TGTGCCAGCAGCGCTGGGACTCCGCCGAAAGACATTCAGTACTTC. Full variable domain (rest looked up from reference TRBV5-4 and TRBJ2-4): ETGVTQSPTHLIKTRGQQVTLRCSSQSGHNTVSWYQQALGQGPQFIFQYYREEENGRGNFPPRFSGLQFPNYSSELNVNALELDDSALYLCASSAGTPPKDIQYFGAGTRLSVL.

This clone was recorded a few times. This sequence joins TRBV6-5 and TRBJ2-7; 10 nucleotides match TRBD1. Looked up from germline, CDR1 is MNHEY and CDR2 is SVGAGI. Unmatched junction bases numbered 10, after V lost 6 bases and J lost 5 bases. This CDR3 region has 15 residues. CDR3 bases: TGTGCCAGCAGCAATCCGGGACAGGGGAGGGACGAGCAGTACTTC. The encoded protein is CASSNPGQGRDEQYF.

The rearrangement joins TRBV6-5 to TRBJ2-7, with D tentatively TRBD2 (6 bases). With 6 bases removed from V and 5 bases from J, the gap between germline ends came to 14 bases. Germline V gene lookup returns CDR1 MNHEY and CDR2 SVGAGI. The CDR3 contains 13 residues. CDR3 sequence (DNA): TGTGCCAGCAGAGACCCGACTAGAAACGAGCAGTACTTC. Amino acid sequence: CASRDPTRNEQYF.

This sequence joins TRBV7-2 and TRBJ2-7; TRBD2 is a possible D gene (5 bases). The germline CDR1 and CDR2 sequences are SGHTA and FQGNSA. Trimming shortened V by 6 bases and J by 0 bases, and 15 bases separated the two germline ends. The CDR3 extends over 15 amino acids. CDR3 sequence reads: CASRLSGINSYEQYF. The DNA of the CDR3 is TGTGCCAGCAGGCTGAGCGGAATCAACTCCTACGAGCAGTACTTC.

This chain links TRBV18 with TRBJ2-7, with a tentative D call TRBD1 (6 bases). This CDR3 is built from 15 residues. Looked up from germline, CDR1 is KGHSH and CDR2 is LQKENI. Trimming took 3 bases from V and 6 from J, leaving 18 bases between them. The CDR3 DNA follows: TGTGCCAGCTCACCTCGAACGACAGGTAATAGCGAGCAGTACTTC. It yields the protein CASSPRTTGNSEQYF.

The genes are TRBV7-9 and TRBJ1-5; a possible D gene is TRBD1 (5 bases). The germline CDR1 and CDR2 sequences are SEHNR and FQNEAQ (reference sequence). This CDR3 has 15 residues. Trimming pared 5 bases from V and 6 bases from J, leaving 17 bases between. The DNA for the CDR3 is TGTGCCAGCAGCCCATACGGCAGGGTCGGTCAGCCCCAGCATTTT. Its translation is CASSPYGRVGQPQHF.

The rearrangement uses TRBV4-2 and TRBJ1-6, with 7 nucleotides matching TRBD1. V trimming: 1 base; J trimming: 6 bases; junction bases outside the gene matches: 6. The CDR3 is 16 amino acids. Germline CDR1 reads LGHNA; CDR2 reads YNFKEQ. The CDR3 DNA follows: TGTGCCAGCAGCCAAGCCGAGGGGGCGACTAATTCACCCCTCCACTTT. Its translation: CASSQAEGATNSPLHF.

The chain combines TRBV6-5 with TRBJ2-6, with D hard to call. Germline lookup yields CDR1 MNHEY and CDR2 SVGAGI. The CDR3 loop spans 12 amino acids. V lost 8 bases and J 4 bases, leaving 6 bases between the germline ends. This chain's CDR3 is CASLGGANVLTF. The CDR3 DNA reads as TGTGCCAGCCTGGGCGGGGCCAACGTCCTGACTTTC.

The sample holds a few counts of this clone. The V and J genes are TRBV28 and TRBJ1-5, with 9 bases that match TRBD1. In germline, CDR1 is MDHEN, CDR2 SYDVKM. The trim removed 6 bases at V and 10 bases at J, leaving 10 bases unmatched. CDR3 length equals 14 residues. CDR3 nucleotide sequence: TGTGCCAGCAGGCTGGGAAACAGGGGGCGCCCCCAGCATTTT. Its protein is CASRLGNRGRPQHF.

V gene TRBV19 combines with J gene TRBJ1-5; 10 nucleotides line up with TRBD1. CDR1 and CDR2 (germline): LNHDA, SQIVND (reference sequence). This CDR3 has 16 amino acids. Losses at the gene ends were 7 bases for V and 3 bases for J; bases not matched to a gene: 9. The CDR3 nucleotides are TGTGCCAGTATGTGGGGGACAGGGGCCTACAATCAGCCCCAGCATTTT. This gives the protein CASMWGTGAYNQPQHF. The full variable domain, in which reference TRBV19 and TRBJ1-5 provide the parts outside the CDR3, is DGGITQSPKYLFRKEGQNVTLSCEQNLNHDAMYWYRQDPGQGLRLIYYSQIVNDFQKGDIAEGYSVSREKKESFPLTVTSAQKNPTAFYLCASMWGTGAYNQPQHFGDGTRLSIL.

The chain joins TRBV2 to TRBJ2-5, with D possibly being TRBD2 (7 bases). This CDR3 spans 15 amino acids. The germline gives CDR1 SNHLY, CDR2 FYNNEI. Trimming shortened V by 4 bases and J by 4 bases, and 16 bases separated the two germline ends. The CDR3 spells CASSGWGGPRETQYF. CDR3 bases: TGTGCCAGCAGTGGATGGGGGGGCCCCAGAGAGACCCAGTACTTC.

The chain couples TRBV7-9 to TRBJ2-7; a weak D match, TRBD2 (7 bases). With 2 bases removed from V and 3 bases from J, the gap between germline ends came to 11 bases. CDR1 and CDR2 (germline): SEHNR, FQNEAQ (reference sequence). This CDR3 has 14 amino acids. The CDR3, as DNA: TGTGCCAGCAGCTTAATAAGGGGGGGCTACGAGCAGTACTTC. It codes for CASSLIRGGYEQYF.

V usage is TRBV19 and J usage is TRBJ2-6, with D uncertain. Germline loops: CDR1 LNHDA, CDR2 SQIVND (reference sequence). V shed 5 bases and J shed 0 bases, with 11 bases lying between them. The CDR3 sequence is 16 residues long. The CDR3 DNA sequence: TGTGCCAGTAGTGGGCTGTCCGCCTCTGGGGCCAACGTCCTGACTTTC. Translated, it gives CASSGLSASGANVLTF.

The V and J genes are TRBV19 and TRBJ2-7; the match to TRBD1 covers 9 bases. The germline CDR1 and CDR2 sequences are LNHDA and SQIVND (reference sequence). The V gene end was trimmed by 9 bases and the J gene end by 4 bases; junction bases not matched to a gene: 10. The CDR3 runs 14 residues. CDR3 DNA: TGTGCCAGCCGCCCCGGGACAGGGAAATACGAGCAGTACTTC. It is translated as CASRPGTGKYEQYF.

The chain joins TRBV5-1 to TRBJ2-5; 8 nucleotides line up with TRBD2. This CDR3 region has 15 residues. The germline gives CDR1 SGHRS, CDR2 YFSETQ. With 1 base clipped from V and 0 bases from J, the junction kept 2 bases outside the gene matches. The CDR3 here is CASSLIAGNQETQYF. Here the CDR3 DNA reads TGCGCCAGCAGCTTGATAGCGGGAAACCAAGAGACCCAGTACTTC. Full variable domain (missing parts from reference TRBV5-1 and TRBJ2-5): KAGVTQTPRYLIKTRGQQVTLSCSPISGHRSVSWYQQTPGQGLQFLFEYFSETQRNKGNFPGRFSGRQFSNSRSEMNVSTLELGDSALYLCASSLIAGNQETQYFGPGTRLLVL.